This TCR beta chain is from a study of beta chain features in type 1 diabetes. Whole-study findings and limits: Insertions at VDJ junctions were less frequent in type 1 diabetes patients. These patients also deleted more nucleotides at the same junctions. Among patients with Type 1 diabetes, TCRB CDR3s were moderately but significantly shorter in every one of the four CD4+ subsets.

The V gene lost 4 bases and the J gene lost 8 bases, with 9 bases spanning the gap. Germline CDR1 and CDR2: SGDLS and YYNGEE. This CDR3 contains 11 residues. With respect to this clone: The antigen remains undetermined.

The whole isolated RNA underwent reverse transcription, so sequencing captured expressed TCRB transcripts. The table came from immunoSEQ multiplex PCR; TCRdb's copy has only in-frame clones and leaves some out. The data hold about 230,000 clones, with 15% to 20% observed a single time. The V and J genes are TRBV9 and TRBJ1-2, with D unresolved. Source material: naive CD4+ T cells from blood. The clonotype comes from a man aged 25 to 40 with type 1 diabetes. CDR3 residues: CASSLNGGYTF. The CDR3 DNA reads as TGTGCCAGCAGCTTGAACGGGGGCTACACCTTC.